The table lists the clone carrying this T cell receptor (beta chain) with many counts. This CDR3 comprises 14 residues. Germline CDR1 SEHNR, CDR2 FQNEAQ (reference sequence). Losses at the gene ends were 6 bases for V and 5 bases for J; bases not matched to a gene: 4. TCRdb re-called clones from the PCR reads using MiXCR. The data contain around 15,000 clones, 25% to 35% of them singletons. Before thyroid surgery, none of the patients had received any treatment. The record originates from a study of metastatic and nonmetastatic thyroid tumors. Turning to the study itself: Across peripheral blood and tumor or nodule tissue samples taken from malignant and benign thyroid patients, the repertoires were compared with one another.

This sequence joins TRBV7-9 and TRBJ2-1; 10 nucleotides agree with TRBD2. This sequence was found in a male donor with papillary thyroid cancer or a benign thyroid nodule (not recorded which). Some clones in this sample may be carry-over from other donors' samples. Material: tumor tissue. The chain's CDR3 is CASSPGLADNEQFF. The CDR3 DNA reads TGTGCCAGCAGTCCTGGACTAGCGGACAATGAGCAGTTCTTC.